This T cell receptor beta chain was retrieved from a study of high-grade serous ovarian cancer treatment subgroups. Points from the study as a whole: Only CDR3 was analyzed; CDR1 and CDR2 were not.

The tumor samples were collected prior to definitive surgery or chemotherapy. The repertoire was sequenced with immunoSEQ multiplex PCR; TCRdb's copy has only in-frame clones and lacks some. Of over 14,000 clones listed, 86% are singletons. The germline CDR1 and CDR2 sequences are SGHTS and YDEGEE. The CDR3 length is 16 residues. V shed 6 bases and J 1 base; nucleotides not matched to a gene: 7. As to this clone: Antigen specificity is unknown.

The chain links TRBV5-8 to TRBJ2-6; 7 positions match TRBD1. This TCR was recovered from a human donor with high-grade serous ovarian cancer. The sample consisted of tumor tissue. CDR3 sequence (DNA): TGTGCCAGCACTCGACAGGGCGCATCTGGGGCCAACGTCCTGACTTTC. This gives the protein CASTRQGASGANVLTF.